A single sample gave rise to the 11 T cell receptor beta chains below, sequenced in a study of T-cell memory formation after mild COVID-19. TCRdb called the 5' RACE reads again in MiXCR, with one record for every CDR3 protein. The sample shows about 190,000 distinct CDR3 sequences, 15% to 20% of them seen only once. The sequenced material came from PBMCs or a T cell subset sorted from them (not recorded which). Every receptor here comes from an adult woman who had mild COVID-19 (a few samples of this study predate the infection). Cell type and time point are not known.

This clonotype was picked up a small number of times. This chain connects TRBV18 to TRBJ2-1; D tentatively fits TRBD1 or TRBD2 (6 bases each). The germline V gene has CDR1 KGHSH and CDR2 LQKENI. The CDR3 loop spans 16 amino acids. V was trimmed by 3 bases and J by 1 base, leaving 13 bases between them. For the CDR3, the DNA is TGTGCCAGCTCACCCTTTACAGGGAGGTCCTACAATGAGCAGTTCTTC. Its protein is CASSPFTGRSYNEQFF.

In its sample, this clonotype was seen a few times. J is TRBJ1-5 and V is TRBV7-2; D uncertain. This CDR3 contains 14 residues. Germline CDR1 and CDR2: SGHTA and FQGNSA. Trimming stripped 1 base from V and 7 bases from J, with 11 bases between. CDR3: CASSLVASGQPQHF. Written as DNA, the CDR3 is TGTGCCAGCAGCTTAGTGGCGTCGGGGCAGCCCCAGCATTTT.

The chain joins TRBV12-3 or TRBV12-4 to TRBJ2-1; possibly TRBD1 or TRBD2 for D (6 bases each). The CDR3 runs 15 residues. Trimming removed 3 bases from V and 6 bases from J, with 15 bases in between. Here the CDR3 reads CASSLLGGGGNEQFF. The DNA of the CDR3 is TGTGCCAGCAGTTTGTTAGGCGGAGGGGGCAATGAGCAGTTCTTC.

This chain connects TRBV5-1 to TRBJ2-3, with 10 bases fitting TRBD1. Germline lookup yields CDR1 SGHRS and CDR2 YFSETQ. The CDR3 totals 15 residues. V shed 3 bases and J 4 bases; nucleotides not matched to a gene: 5. This CDR3 reads CASSSWTGGADTQYF. In DNA form, the CDR3 reads TGCGCCAGCAGCTCTTGGACAGGGGGTGCAGATACGCAGTATTTT.

This clonotype was found a few times. CDR3 DNA sequence: TGTGCCAGCAGCTTGACGGTGGGAGATACGCAGTATTTT. Residues: CASSLTVGDTQYF. This chain links TRBV11-2 with TRBJ2-3; D is undetermined. Trimming stripped 3 bases from V and 5 bases from J, with 9 bases between. CDR1 SGHAT and CDR2 FQNNGV come from the germline V gene. The CDR3 contains 13 residues.

A few counts support this clonotype. The rearrangement links TRBV5-1 to TRBJ2-1; TRBD2 agrees at 15 bases. The CDR3 length is 18 residues. Looked up from germline, CDR1 is SGHRS and CDR2 is YFSETQ. V lost 5 bases, J lost 4 bases, and 10 bases stayed unmatched. The CDR3 is CASSSYPGTSGGYNEQFF. CDR3 DNA sequence: TGCGCCAGCAGTTCCTACCCCGGGACTAGCGGGGGGTACAATGAGCAGTTCTTC.

The chain links TRBV5-1 to TRBJ1-1, with D uncertain. The CDR3 length is 15 residues. Trimming took 0 bases from V and 1 from J, leaving 10 bases between them. Germline V gene sequence: CDR1 SGHRS, CDR2 YFSETQ. Here the CDR3 reads CASSLVVPSNTEAFF. CDR3 nucleotides: TGCGCCAGCAGCTTGGTTGTCCCATCGAACACTGAAGCTTTCTTT.

V and J are TRBV7-7 and TRBJ2-2, with 9 bases lining up with TRBD1. The CDR3 runs to 15 residues. V lost 1 base, J lost 6 bases, and 3 bases stayed unmatched. Germline lookup yields CDR1 SSHAT and CDR2 FNYEAQ (reference sequence). CDR3 nucleotide sequence: TGTGCCAGCAGCTTAGTAGGGACAGGGTCCGGGGAGCTGTTTTTT. Amino acids: CASSLVGTGSGELFF.

V is TRBV27 and J is TRBJ1-1; D might be TRBD1 (5 bases). From germline, CDR1 is MNHEY and CDR2 SMNVEV (reference sequence). V lost 5 bases to trimming and J lost 5 bases, with 18 bases between them. The CDR3 has 15 amino acids. DNA for the CDR3: TGTGCCAGCAGTACCGGGGCCCTGGGACCGACTGAAGCTTTCTTT. The encoded protein is CASSTGALGPTEAFF.

The J gene is TRBJ2-7, the V gene TRBV18; D assignment may be TRBD1 or TRBD2 (5 bases each). V lost 2 bases and J 6 bases, leaving 5 bases between the germline ends. CDR3 length: 11 amino acids. Looked up from germline, CDR1 is KGHSH and CDR2 is LQKENI. The CDR3 region has the DNA TGTGCCAGCTCACCAGGGACCGAGCAGTACTTC. It specifies CASSPGTEQYF.

This clonotype was counted a few times. J is TRBJ2-1 and V is TRBV27, with 8 bases lining up with TRBD2. CDR1 is MNHEY, CDR2 SMNVEV, per germline (reference sequence). CDR3 length: 16 amino acids. V shed 5 bases, J shed 1 base, and the junction held 7 bases outside the gene matches. The CDR3: CASSRSGTSSYNEQFF. The CDR3 bases are TGTGCCAGCAGTCGTTCCGGGACTAGTTCCTACAATGAGCAGTTCTTC.